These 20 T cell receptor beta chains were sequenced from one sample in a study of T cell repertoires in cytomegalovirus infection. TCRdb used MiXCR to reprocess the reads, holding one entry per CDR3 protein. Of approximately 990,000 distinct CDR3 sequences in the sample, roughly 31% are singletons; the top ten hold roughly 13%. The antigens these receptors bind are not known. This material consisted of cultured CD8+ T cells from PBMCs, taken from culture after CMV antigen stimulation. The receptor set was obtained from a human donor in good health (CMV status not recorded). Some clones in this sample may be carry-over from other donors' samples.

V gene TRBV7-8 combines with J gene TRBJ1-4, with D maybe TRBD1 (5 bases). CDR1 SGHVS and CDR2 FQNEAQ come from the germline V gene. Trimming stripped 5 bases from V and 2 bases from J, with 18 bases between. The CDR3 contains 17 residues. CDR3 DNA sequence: TGTGCCAGCAGCCTCCGGGACTTCCTTACGACTAATGAAAAACTGTTTTTT. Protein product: CASSLRDFLTTNEKLFF.

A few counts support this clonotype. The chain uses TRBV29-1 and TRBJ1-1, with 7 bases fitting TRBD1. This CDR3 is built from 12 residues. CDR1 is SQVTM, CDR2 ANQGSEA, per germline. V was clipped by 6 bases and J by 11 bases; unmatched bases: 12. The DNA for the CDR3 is TGCAGCGTAGGGGACAGCCCTAAAACGGCTTTCTTT. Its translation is CSVGDSPKTAFF.

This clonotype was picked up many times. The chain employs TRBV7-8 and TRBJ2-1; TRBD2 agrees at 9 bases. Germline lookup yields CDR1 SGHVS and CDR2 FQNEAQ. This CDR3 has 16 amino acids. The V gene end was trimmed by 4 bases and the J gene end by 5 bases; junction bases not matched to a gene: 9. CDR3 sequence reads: CASSSSRLAENNEQFF. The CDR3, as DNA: TGTGCCAGCAGCTCCTCTAGACTAGCGGAAAACAATGAGCAGTTCTTC.

This CDR3 reads CASGGRYEQYF. CDR3 DNA sequence: TGTGCCAGCGGGGGCAGGTACGAGCAGTACTTC. The chain joins TRBV2 to TRBJ2-7; a possible D gene is TRBD1 (6 bases). The CDR3 is made up of 11 amino acids. CDR1 is SNHLY, CDR2 FYNNEI, per germline. V was pared by 8 bases and J by 4 bases, with 9 bases between.

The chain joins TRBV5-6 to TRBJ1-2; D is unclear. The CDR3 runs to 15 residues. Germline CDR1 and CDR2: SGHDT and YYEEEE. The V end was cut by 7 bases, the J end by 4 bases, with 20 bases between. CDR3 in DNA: TGTGCCAGCTCCCCCTTTCGGCCCATCTTCTATGGCTACACCTTC. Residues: CASSPFRPIFYGYTF.

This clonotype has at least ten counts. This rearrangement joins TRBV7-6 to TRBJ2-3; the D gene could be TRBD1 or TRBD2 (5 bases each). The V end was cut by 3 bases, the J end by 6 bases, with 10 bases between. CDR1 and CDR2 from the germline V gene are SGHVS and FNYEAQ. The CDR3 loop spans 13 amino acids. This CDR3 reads CASSFYGADTQYF. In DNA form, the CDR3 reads TGTGCCAGCAGCTTTTACGGGGCCGATACGCAGTATTTT.

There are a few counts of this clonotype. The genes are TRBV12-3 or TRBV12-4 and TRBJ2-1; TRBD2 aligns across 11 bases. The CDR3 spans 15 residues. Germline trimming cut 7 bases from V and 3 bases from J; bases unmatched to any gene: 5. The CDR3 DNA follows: TGTGCCAGCATCCCGCTAGCGGGGGGCTACAATGAGCAGTTCTTC. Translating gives CASIPLAGGYNEQFF.

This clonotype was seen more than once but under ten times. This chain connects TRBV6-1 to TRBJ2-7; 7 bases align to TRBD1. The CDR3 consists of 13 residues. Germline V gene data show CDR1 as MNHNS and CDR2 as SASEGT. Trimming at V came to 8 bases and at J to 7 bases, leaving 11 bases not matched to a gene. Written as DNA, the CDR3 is TGTGCCAGCTGCGACGGAACAGGGGTTGAGCAGTACGTC. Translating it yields CASCDGTGVEQYV.

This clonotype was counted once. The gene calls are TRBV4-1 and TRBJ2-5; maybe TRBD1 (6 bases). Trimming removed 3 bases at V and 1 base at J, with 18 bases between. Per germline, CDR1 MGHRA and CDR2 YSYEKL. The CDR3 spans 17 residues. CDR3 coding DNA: TGCGCCAGCAGCCAGACTGGACAGCTTGATTCCCAAGAGACCCAGTACTTC. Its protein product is CASSQTGQLDSQETQYF.

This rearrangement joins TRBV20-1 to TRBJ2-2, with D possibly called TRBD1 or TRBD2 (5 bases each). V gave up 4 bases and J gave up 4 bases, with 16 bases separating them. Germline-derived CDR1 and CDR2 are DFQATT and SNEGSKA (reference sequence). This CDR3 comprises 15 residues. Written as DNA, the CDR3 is TGCAGTGCTATCCCTTCAAACGGGGCCACCGGGGAGCTGTTTTTT. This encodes CSAIPSNGATGELFF.

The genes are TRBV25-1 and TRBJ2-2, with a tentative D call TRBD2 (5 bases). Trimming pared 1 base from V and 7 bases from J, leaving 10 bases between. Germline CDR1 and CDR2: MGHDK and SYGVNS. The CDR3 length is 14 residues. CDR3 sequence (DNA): TGTGCCAGCAGTGAATTTTTTGAGGGCGGGGAGCTGTTTTTT. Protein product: CASSEFFEGGELFF.

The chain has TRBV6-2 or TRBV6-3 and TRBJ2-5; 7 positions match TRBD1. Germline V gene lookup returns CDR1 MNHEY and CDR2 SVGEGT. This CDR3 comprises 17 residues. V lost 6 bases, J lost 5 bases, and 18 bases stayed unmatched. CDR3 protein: CASSDAGTARGLETQYF. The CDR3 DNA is TGTGCCAGCAGCGACGCCGGGACAGCAAGAGGCCTGGAGACCCAGTACTTC.

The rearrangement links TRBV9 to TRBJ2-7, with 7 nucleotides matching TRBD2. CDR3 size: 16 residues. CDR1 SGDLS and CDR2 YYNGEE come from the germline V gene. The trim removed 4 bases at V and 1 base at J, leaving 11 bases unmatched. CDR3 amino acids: CASSSLSGAKSYEQYF. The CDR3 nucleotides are TGTGCCAGCAGCTCCTTGAGCGGGGCGAAATCCTACGAGCAGTACTTC.

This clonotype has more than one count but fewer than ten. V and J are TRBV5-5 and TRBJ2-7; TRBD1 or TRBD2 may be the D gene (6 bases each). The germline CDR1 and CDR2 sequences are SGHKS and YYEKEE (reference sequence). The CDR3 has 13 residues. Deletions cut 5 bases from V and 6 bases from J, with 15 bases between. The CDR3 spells CASRGGGASEQYV. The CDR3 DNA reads TGTGCCAGCAGGGGGGGCGGGGCAAGCGAGCAGTACGTC.

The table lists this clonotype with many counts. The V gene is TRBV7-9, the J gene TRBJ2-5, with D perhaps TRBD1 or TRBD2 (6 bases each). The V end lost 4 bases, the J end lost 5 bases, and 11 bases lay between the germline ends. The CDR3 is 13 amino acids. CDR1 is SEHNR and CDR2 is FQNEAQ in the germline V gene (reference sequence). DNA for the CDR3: TGTGCCAGCAGCTGGGGGGCAGAGGAGACCCAGTACTTC. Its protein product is CASSWGAEETQYF.

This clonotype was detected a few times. The CDR3, as DNA: TGTGCCAGCAGTTTACCAGGGGGCTATCAGCCCCAGCATTTT. Protein product: CASSLPGGYQPQHF. The chain uses TRBV28 and TRBJ1-5, with 8 positions matching TRBD1. V shed 2 bases and J 5 bases; nucleotides not matched to a gene: 2. CDR3 length: 14 amino acids. Per germline, CDR1 MDHEN and CDR2 SYDVKM.

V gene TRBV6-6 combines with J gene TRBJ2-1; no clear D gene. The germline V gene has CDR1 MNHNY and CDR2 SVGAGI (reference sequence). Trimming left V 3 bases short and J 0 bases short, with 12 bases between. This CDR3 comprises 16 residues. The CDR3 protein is CASSYDTPNSYNEQFF. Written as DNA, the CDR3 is TGTGCCAGCAGTTATGATACGCCGAACTCCTACAATGAGCAGTTCTTC.

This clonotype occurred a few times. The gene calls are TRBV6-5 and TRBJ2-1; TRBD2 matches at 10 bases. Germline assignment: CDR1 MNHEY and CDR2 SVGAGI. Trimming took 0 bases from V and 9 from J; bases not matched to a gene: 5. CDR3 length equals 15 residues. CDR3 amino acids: CASSYSGTSAVEQFF. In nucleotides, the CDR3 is TGTGCCAGCAGTTACTCTGGGACTAGCGCAGTTGAGCAGTTCTTC.

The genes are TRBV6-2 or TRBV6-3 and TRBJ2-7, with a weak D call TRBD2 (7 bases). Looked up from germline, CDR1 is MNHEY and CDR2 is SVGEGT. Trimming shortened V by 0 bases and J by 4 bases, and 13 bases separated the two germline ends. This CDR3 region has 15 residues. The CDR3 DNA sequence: TGTGCCAGCAGTTACTCGAGGGGGGGCAGGTACGAGCAGTACTTC. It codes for CASSYSRGGRYEQYF.

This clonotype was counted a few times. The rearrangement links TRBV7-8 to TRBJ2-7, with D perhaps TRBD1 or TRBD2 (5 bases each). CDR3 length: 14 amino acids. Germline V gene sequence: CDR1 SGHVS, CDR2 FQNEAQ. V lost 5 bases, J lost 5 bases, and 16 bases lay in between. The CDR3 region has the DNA TGTGCCAGCAGCAGGGACCATTCTTGGGACGAGCAGTACTTC. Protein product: CASSRDHSWDEQYF. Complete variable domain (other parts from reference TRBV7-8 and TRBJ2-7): GAGVSQSPRYKVAKRGQDVALRCDPISGHVSLFWYQQALGQGPEFLTYFQNEAQLDKSGLPSDRFFAERPEGSVSTLKIQRTQQEDSAVYLCASSRDHSWDEQYFGPGTRLTVT.